This TCR beta chain was sequenced in a study of blood T cells in healthy people across ages. Investigators took 8 to 10 milliliters of peripheral blood from every donor. PCR was performed a second time for about 6 to 12 cycles using a sample-barcoded 5' primer and a J-beta primer mix. TCRdb reprocessed the 5' RACE reads via MiXCR and lists one record per CDR3 protein. The sample includes about 1,400,000 distinct CDR3 sequences, roughly 60% of them seen just once. Sequenced sample: blood. The sequence derives from a man younger than 35 in good health.

The CDR3 DNA reads TGTGCCAGCACCACAGATTCCGGGGAGCTGTTTTTT. Protein: CASTTDSGELFF. The V and J genes are TRBV7-9 and TRBJ2-2, with D uncertain. This CDR3 is 12 amino acids long. V was cut by 7 bases and J by 6 bases, with 9 bases left in between. The V gene's germline CDR1 is SEHNR and CDR2 FQNEAQ (reference sequence). The full variable domain, its missing parts supplied by reference TRBV7-9 and TRBJ2-2, is DTGVSQNPRHKITKRGQNVTFRCDPISEHNRLYWYRQTLGQGPEFLTYFQNEAQLEKSRLLSDRFSAERPKGSFSTLEIQRTEQGDSAMYLCASTTDSGELFFGEGSRLTVL.